This T cell receptor (beta chain) was documented in a study of T-cell reconstitution after alpha-beta-depleted transplantation in children. This clonotype was detected only a few times. V was pared by 5 bases and J by 6 bases, with 13 bases of the junction left unmatched. The CDR3 consists of 16 residues. CDR1 is PRHDT, CDR2 FYEKMQ, per germline (reference sequence). It was with unique molecular identifiers that the TCRbeta library was prepared. TCRdb redid the calling of the PCR reads with MiXCR, one entry per CDR3 protein. The table shows hundreds of thousands of distinct CDR3 sequences, with 10% to 15% occurring only once.

The material was PBMCs, mostly from graft donor cells, obtained 360 days after TCRalphabeta/CD19-depleted stem cell transplant. The chain has TRBV13 and TRBJ1-5; 7 nucleotides line up with TRBD1. This sequence was found in a male patient younger than 18 who had a stem cell transplant for acute myeloid leukemia, so the T cells may come from the graft donor. In nucleotides, the CDR3 is TGTGCCAGCAGCATTTTCAGGGGTTCAGGGGGTCAGCCCCAGCATTTT. As protein: CASSIFRGSGGQPQHF.